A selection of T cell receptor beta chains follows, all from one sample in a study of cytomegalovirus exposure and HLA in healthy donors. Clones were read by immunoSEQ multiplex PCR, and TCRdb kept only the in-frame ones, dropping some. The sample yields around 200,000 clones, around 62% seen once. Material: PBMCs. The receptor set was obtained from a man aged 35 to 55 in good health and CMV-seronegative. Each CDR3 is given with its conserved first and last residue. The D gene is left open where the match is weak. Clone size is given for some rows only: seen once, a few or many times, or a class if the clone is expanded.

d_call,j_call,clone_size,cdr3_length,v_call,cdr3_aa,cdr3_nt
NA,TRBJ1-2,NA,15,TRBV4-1,CASRHLGGADYGYTF,TGCGCCAGCAGACACCTGGGAGGGGCGGACTATGGCTACACCTTC
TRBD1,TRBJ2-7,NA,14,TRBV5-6,CASSLIQGAGEQYF,TGTGCCAGCAGCTTGATACAGGGGGCGGGCGAGCAGTACTTC
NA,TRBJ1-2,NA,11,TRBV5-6,CASSFSYGYTF,TGTGCCAGCAGCTTCAGCTATGGCTACACCTTC
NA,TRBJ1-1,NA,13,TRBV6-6,CASSHRDTREAFF,TGTGCCAGCAGTCATCGGGACACCCGTGAAGCTTTCTTT
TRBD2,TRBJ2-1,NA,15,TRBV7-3,CASSSTSGGYNEQFF,TGTGCCAGCAGCTCCACTAGCGGGGGATACAATGAGCAGTTCTTC
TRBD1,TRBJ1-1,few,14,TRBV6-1,CASSVSGGNTEAFF,TGTGCCAGCAGTGTTTCAGGGGGAAACACTGAAGCTTTCTTT
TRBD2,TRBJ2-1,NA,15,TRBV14,CASSRVGRGLNEQFF,TGTGCCAGCAGCCGAGTTGGGAGGGGATTGAATGAGCAGTTCTTC
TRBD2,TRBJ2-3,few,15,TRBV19,CASRGLAGDTDTQYF,TGTGCCAGTAGAGGACTAGCGGGGGACACAGATACGCAGTATTTT
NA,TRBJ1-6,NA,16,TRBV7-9,CASSLETGTKSSPLHF,TGTGCCAGCAGCTTAGAGACTGGGACAAAGAGCTCACCCCTCCACTTT
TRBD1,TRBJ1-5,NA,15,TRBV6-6,CASSYRQGNNQPQHF,TGTGCCAGCAGTTACCGACAGGGTAACAATCAGCCCCAGCATTTT